These 20 T cell receptor beta chains came from one sample sequenced in a study of blood T cell repertoires in COVID-19. This table comes from immunoSEQ multiplex PCR, and its TCRdb copy is limited to in-frame clones, with some not included. The sample lists 350,000 to 500,000 clones, roughly 90% occurring once. Sequenced: peripheral blood. Receptors were obtained from a man younger than 35 with COVID-19, enrolled during active disease.

This clone has just one count. The V and J genes are TRBV19 and TRBJ2-5, with TRBD2 matching over 10 bases. Germline V gives CDR1 LNHDA, CDR2 SQIVND (reference sequence). There are 16 residues in the CDR3. The V and J ends lost 5 bases and 4 bases, in that order; junction bases with no gene match: 10. For the CDR3, the DNA is TGTGCCAGTAGTGCACTTCCGGGACTAGCGTCAGAGACCCAGTACTTC. Its translation is CASSALPGLASETQYF.

The chain uses TRBV19 and TRBJ2-7; 9 nucleotides agree with TRBD2. The CDR3 sequence is 15 residues long. Trimming removed 1 base from V and 0 bases from J; junction bases left unmatched: 1. Germline CDR1 reads LNHDA; CDR2 reads SQIVND (reference sequence). For the CDR3, the DNA is TGTGCCAGTAGTATAGTAGCGGGAGACTCCTACGAGCAGTACTTC. Translated: CASSIVAGDSYEQYF.

The chain links TRBV5-1 to TRBJ1-5; no clear D. Germline V gene sequence: CDR1 SGHRS, CDR2 YFSETQ. V lost 4 bases to trimming and J lost 9 bases, with 14 bases between them. This CDR3 has 13 amino acids. The CDR3 DNA reads TGCGCCAGCAGCCCGGACGGGGTCGGGCCCCAGCATTTT. Residues: CASSPDGVGPQHF.

The rearrangement uses TRBV4-1 and TRBJ2-1; TRBD1 aligns across 9 bases. The germline V gene has CDR1 MGHRA and CDR2 YSYEKL. Trimming took 0 bases from V and 3 from J; bases not matched to a gene: 6. The CDR3 is 17 residues long. The chain's CDR3 is CASSQDSRTGVYNEQFF. In DNA form, the CDR3 reads TGCGCCAGCAGCCAAGATTCAAGGACAGGGGTCTACAATGAGCAGTTCTTC.

In its sample, this clone was seen a few times. No conserved phenylalanine or tryptophan ends this CDR3, so it is likely a read error. No DNA is shown, since the ends of the CDR3 on it are uncertain; the CDR3 is the one TCRdb lists. The chain carries TRBV2 and TRBJ1-1; TRBD1, the D gene given by the table, was not confirmed from the DNA. The CDR3 length is 13 residues, termini included. CDR1 and CDR2 (germline): SNHLY, FYNNEI. CDR3 in amino acids: CASSTTRDRGIIL.

V gene TRBV4-1 combines with J gene TRBJ1-1; D is possibly TRBD1 (5 bases). Deletions cut 3 bases from V and 2 bases from J, with 10 bases between. This CDR3 region has 14 residues. Germline V CDR1 and CDR2: MGHRA, YSYEKL. This CDR3 is CASSQPGKNTEAFF. CDR3 nucleotides: TGCGCCAGCAGCCAGCCAGGGAAAAACACTGAAGCTTTCTTT.

This chain links TRBV5-1 with TRBJ2-5; 8 nucleotides agree with TRBD2. The CDR3 is 13 residues long. V lost 5 bases to trimming and J lost 3 bases; unmatched junction nucleotides: 3. CDR1 is SGHRS and CDR2 is YFSETQ in the germline V gene. The DNA for the CDR3 is TGCGCCAGCAGGGGGACTAGTAAAGAGACCCAGTACTTC. Its translation: CASRGTSKETQYF.

The chain links TRBV5-6 to TRBJ2-5; 10 bases are a match to TRBD2. Germline-derived CDR1 and CDR2 are SGHDT and YYEEEE. The junction had 1 base not matched to a gene; V was cut back by 1 base and J by 4 bases. This CDR3 comprises 14 residues. The CDR3 DNA sequence: TGTGCCAGCAGCTTGCCTAGCGGGGGAGAGACCCAGTACTTC. It specifies CASSLPSGGETQYF.

The CDR3 is CASSLWAANNEQFF. The CDR3 DNA reads as TGTGCCAGCAGCTTATGGGCAGCAAACAATGAGCAGTTCTTC. This chain connects TRBV11-2 to TRBJ2-1; D ambiguous. The V end was cut by 2 bases, the J end by 5 bases, with 10 bases between. CDR1 is SGHAT, CDR2 FQNNGV, per germline. This CDR3 region has 14 residues.

J is TRBJ1-2 and V is TRBV5-1; D not resolved. This CDR3 is 17 amino acids long. The germline V gene encodes CDR1 SGHRS and CDR2 YFSETQ. V was trimmed by 0 bases and J by 6 bases, leaving 21 bases between them. The CDR3 sequence: CASSLGVSPMADNGYTF. Here the CDR3 DNA reads TGCGCCAGCAGCTTGGGTGTATCGCCCATGGCAGACAATGGCTACACCTTC. The whole variable domain, remainder taken from reference TRBV5-1 and TRBJ1-2, is KAGVTQTPRYLIKTRGQQVTLSCSPISGHRSVSWYQQTPGQGLQFLFEYFSETQRNKGNFPGRFSGRQFSNSRSEMNVSTLELGDSALYLCASSLGVSPMADNGYTFGSGTRLTVV.

This rearrangement joins TRBV2 to TRBJ2-7; 7 bases align to TRBD2. The germline V gene has CDR1 SNHLY and CDR2 FYNNEI. The CDR3 extends over 14 amino acids. Losses at the gene ends were 2 bases for V and 5 bases for J; bases not matched to a gene: 6. CDR3 sequence reads: CASSELRERDEQYF. DNA of the CDR3: TGTGCCAGCAGTGAATTGCGGGAGCGAGACGAGCAGTACTTC.

The chain combines TRBV5-1 with TRBJ2-1, with 10 bases matching TRBD1. CDR1 is SGHRS and CDR2 is YFSETQ in the germline V gene. The CDR3 length is 15 residues. The V and J ends lost 4 bases and 4 bases, in that order; junction bases with no gene match: 5. The CDR3 coding sequence is TGCGCCAGCAGCGGTAGGACAGGGGGGTACAATGAGCAGTTCTTC. It specifies CASSGRTGGYNEQFF.

CDR3 region: CASSTGDRFSYEQYF. The CDR3 DNA reads TGCGCCAGCAGCACCGGAGACAGGTTCTCCTACGAGCAGTACTTC. The chain joins TRBV5-1 to TRBJ2-7; a possible D gene is TRBD1 (6 bases). Trimming cost V 4 bases and J 0 bases, with 14 bases left between them. This CDR3 comprises 15 residues. Germline CDR1 is SGHRS and CDR2 is YFSETQ.

As regards this clone: The junction and the germline gene differ at one end; a read error may be behind it. The chain carries TRBV7-7 and TRBJ2-5; the match to TRBD1 covers 9 bases. The CDR3 length is 15 residues. Germline values: CDR1 SSHAT, CDR2 FNYEAQ (reference sequence). The CDR3 DNA is TGTGCTAGCAGCTCAGGACAGGGGCGATTTGAGACCCAGTACTTC. This encodes CASSSGQGRFETQYF.

This CDR3 is CASSYTGGSNQPQHF. CDR3 nucleotide sequence: TGTGCCAGCAGCTATACAGGGGGGAGCAATCAGCCCCAGCATTTT. The V call is TRBV6-5, the J call TRBJ1-5; 8 positions agree with TRBD1. CDR1 and CDR2 from the germline V gene are MNHEY and SVGAGI. J gave up 1 base and V 6 bases, and 5 bases lay outside the gene matches. The length of the CDR3 is 15 residues.

The chain is built from TRBV11-3 and TRBJ2-7; weak D call: TRBD2 (7 bases). The CDR3 is 14 amino acids. Germline V gene data show CDR1 as SGHNT and CDR2 as YENEEA. V lost 4 bases to trimming and J lost 6 bases, with 16 bases between them. CDR3 coding DNA: TGTGCCAGCAGCTCTCGAGGGGGGGACATCGAGCAGTACTTC. It is translated as CASSSRGGDIEQYF. Supplemented by reference TRBV11-3 and TRBJ2-7, the full variable domain reads EAGVVQSPRYKIIEKKQPVAFWCNPISGHNTLYWYLQNLGQGPELLIRYENEEAVDDSQLPKDRFSAERLKGVDSTLKIQPAELGDSAVYLCASSSRGGDIEQYFGPGTRLTVT.

In this sample, this clone turned up once. The chain employs TRBV5-4 and TRBJ2-1, with unresolved D. V was clipped by 4 bases and J by 7 bases, with 9 bases between them. From germline, CDR1 is SGHNT and CDR2 YYREEE (reference sequence). CDR3 length: 12 residues. CDR3 residues: CASSKPRNEQFF. For the CDR3, the DNA is TGTGCCAGCAGCAAACCTCGGAATGAGCAGTTCTTC.

V gene TRBV12-5 combines with J gene TRBJ2-3, with D tentatively TRBD2 (5 bases). Germline values: CDR1 LGHNT, CDR2 FRNRAP. V gave up 1 base and J gave up 3 bases, with 14 bases separating them. The CDR3 runs to 16 residues. This chain's CDR3 is CASGLAESPGTDTQYF. The CDR3 region has the DNA TGTGCTAGTGGTTTGGCGGAATCCCCGGGGACAGATACGCAGTATTTT.

In this sample, this clone turned up once. The rearrangement joins TRBV7-9 to TRBJ1-1; D possibly corresponds to TRBD1 (5 bases). Germline CDR1 SEHNR, CDR2 FQNEAQ (reference sequence). V dropped 8 bases and J dropped 2 bases, with 15 bases sitting between them. The CDR3 extends over 14 amino acids. The CDR3 reads CASGSTGTNTEAFF. The DNA for the CDR3 is TGTGCCAGCGGGTCGACCGGGACTAACACTGAAGCTTTCTTT. The full variable domain, rest sourced from reference TRBV7-9 and TRBJ1-1, is DTGVSQNPRHKITKRGQNVTFRCDPISEHNRLYWYRQTLGQGPEFLTYFQNEAQLEKSRLLSDRFSAERPKGSFSTLEIQRTEQGDSAMYLCASGSTGTNTEAFFGQGTRLTVV.

The chain links TRBV29-1 to TRBJ1-1, with no clear D. V lost 4 bases to trimming and J lost 3 bases, with 9 bases between them. CDR1 SQVTM and CDR2 ANQGSEA come from the germline V gene. This CDR3 region has 12 residues. CDR3 region: CSVVATYTEAFF. The CDR3 nucleotides are TGCAGCGTTGTGGCAACATACACTGAAGCTTTCTTT.